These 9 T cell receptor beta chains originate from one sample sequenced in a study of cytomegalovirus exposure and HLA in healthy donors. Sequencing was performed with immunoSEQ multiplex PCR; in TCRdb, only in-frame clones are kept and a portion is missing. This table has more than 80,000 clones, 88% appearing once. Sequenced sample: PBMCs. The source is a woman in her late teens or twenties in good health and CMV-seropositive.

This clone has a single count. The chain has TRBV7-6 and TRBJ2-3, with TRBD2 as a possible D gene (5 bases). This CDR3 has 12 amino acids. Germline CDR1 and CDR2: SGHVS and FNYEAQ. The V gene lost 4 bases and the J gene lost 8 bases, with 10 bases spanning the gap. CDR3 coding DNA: TGTGCCAGCAGCTCCGGCGAGGGTACGCAGTATTTT. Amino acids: CASSSGEGTQYF.

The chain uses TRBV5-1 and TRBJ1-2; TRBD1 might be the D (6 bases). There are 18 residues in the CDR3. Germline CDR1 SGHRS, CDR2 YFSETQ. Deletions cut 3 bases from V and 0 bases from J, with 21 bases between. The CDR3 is CASSWDIGGAEANYGYTF. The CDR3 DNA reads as TGCGCCAGCAGCTGGGACATTGGGGGGGCAGAGGCTAACTATGGCTACACCTTC.

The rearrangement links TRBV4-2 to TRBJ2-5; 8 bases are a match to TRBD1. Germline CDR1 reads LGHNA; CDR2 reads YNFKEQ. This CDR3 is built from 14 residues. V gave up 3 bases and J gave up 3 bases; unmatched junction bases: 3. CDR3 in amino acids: CASSQGQEEETQYF. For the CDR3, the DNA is TGTGCCAGCAGCCAGGGACAGGAAGAAGAGACCCAGTACTTC.

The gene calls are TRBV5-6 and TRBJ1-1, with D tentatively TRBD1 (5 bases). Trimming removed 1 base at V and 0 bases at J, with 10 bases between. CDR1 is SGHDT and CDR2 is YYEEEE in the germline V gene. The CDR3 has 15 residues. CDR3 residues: CASSLQGVMNTEAFF. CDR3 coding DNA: TGTGCCAGCAGCTTGCAGGGCGTCATGAACACTGAAGCTTTCTTT.

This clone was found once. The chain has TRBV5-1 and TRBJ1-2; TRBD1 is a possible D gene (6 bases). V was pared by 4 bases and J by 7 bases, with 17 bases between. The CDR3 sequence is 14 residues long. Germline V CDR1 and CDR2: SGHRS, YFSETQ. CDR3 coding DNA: TGCGCCAGCAGCACAAGATACAGGGAGGGTGGCTACACCTTC. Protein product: CASSTRYREGGYTF.

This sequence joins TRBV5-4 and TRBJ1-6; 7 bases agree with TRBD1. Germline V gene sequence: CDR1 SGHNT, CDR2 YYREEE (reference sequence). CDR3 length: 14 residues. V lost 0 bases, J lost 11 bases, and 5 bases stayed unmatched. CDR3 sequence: CASSLGTGDAPLHF. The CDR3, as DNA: TGTGCCAGCAGCTTGGGTACAGGGGATGCACCCCTCCACTTT.

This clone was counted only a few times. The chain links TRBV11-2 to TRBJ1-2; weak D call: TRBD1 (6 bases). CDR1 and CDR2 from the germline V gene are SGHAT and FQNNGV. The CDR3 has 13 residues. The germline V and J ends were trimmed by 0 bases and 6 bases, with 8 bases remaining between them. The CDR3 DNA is TGTGCCAGCAGCTTAGACAGGGGAGATGGCTACACCTTC. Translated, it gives CASSLDRGDGYTF.

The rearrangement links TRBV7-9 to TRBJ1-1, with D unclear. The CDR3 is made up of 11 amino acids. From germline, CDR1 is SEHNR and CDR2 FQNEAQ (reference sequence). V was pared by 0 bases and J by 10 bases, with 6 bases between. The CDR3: CASSLATGAFF. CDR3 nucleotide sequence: TGTGCCAGCAGCTTAGCGACGGGAGCTTTCTTT.

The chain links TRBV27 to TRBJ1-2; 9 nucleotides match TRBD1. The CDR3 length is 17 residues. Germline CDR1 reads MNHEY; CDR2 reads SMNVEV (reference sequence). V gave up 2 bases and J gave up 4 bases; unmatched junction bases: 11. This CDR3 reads CASSLGGYRGRFYGYTF. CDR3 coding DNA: TGTGCCAGCAGTTTAGGGGGGTACAGGGGGCGCTTCTATGGCTACACCTTC.